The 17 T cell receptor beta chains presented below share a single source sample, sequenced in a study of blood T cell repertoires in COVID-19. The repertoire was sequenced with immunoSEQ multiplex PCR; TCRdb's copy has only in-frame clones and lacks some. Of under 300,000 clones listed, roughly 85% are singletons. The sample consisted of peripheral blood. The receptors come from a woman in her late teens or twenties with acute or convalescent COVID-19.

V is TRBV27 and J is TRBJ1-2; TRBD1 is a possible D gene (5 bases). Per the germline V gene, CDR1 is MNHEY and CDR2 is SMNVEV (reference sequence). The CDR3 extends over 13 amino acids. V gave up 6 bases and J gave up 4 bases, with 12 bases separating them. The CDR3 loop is CASRPGHRYGYTF. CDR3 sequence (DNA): TGTGCCAGCAGACCAGGACATCGCTATGGCTACACCTTC.

CDR3 in DNA: TGTGCCAGCAGTCTAATGCCCACGACTAGCGGGAGTGGGGCAGATACGCAGTATTTT. Translating it yields CASSLMPTTSGSGADTQYF. The genes are TRBV6-6 and TRBJ2-3, with 12 positions matching TRBD2. The trim removed 5 bases at V and 4 bases at J, leaving 16 bases unmatched. This CDR3 comprises 19 residues. Germline V gene data show CDR1 as MNHNY and CDR2 as SVGAGI (reference sequence).

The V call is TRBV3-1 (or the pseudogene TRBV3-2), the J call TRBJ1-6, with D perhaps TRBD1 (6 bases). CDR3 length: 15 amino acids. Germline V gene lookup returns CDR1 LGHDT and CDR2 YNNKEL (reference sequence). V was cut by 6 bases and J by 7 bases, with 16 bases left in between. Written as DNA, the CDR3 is TGTGCCAGCAGACGACAGGACTCCTGGAATTCACCCCTCCACTTT. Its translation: CASRRQDSWNSPLHF.

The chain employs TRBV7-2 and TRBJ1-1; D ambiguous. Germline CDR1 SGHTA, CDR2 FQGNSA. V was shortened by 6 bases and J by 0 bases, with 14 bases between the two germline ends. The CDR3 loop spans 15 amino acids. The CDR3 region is CASRVGVGVNTEAFF. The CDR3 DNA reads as TGTGCCAGCAGGGTAGGTGTAGGAGTGAACACTGAAGCTTTCTTT.

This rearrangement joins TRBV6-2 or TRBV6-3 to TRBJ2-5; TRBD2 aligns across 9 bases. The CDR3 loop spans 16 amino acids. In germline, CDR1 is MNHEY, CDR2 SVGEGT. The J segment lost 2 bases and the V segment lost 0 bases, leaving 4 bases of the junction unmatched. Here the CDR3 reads CASSYSTSGPQETQYF. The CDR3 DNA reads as TGTGCCAGCAGTTACTCGACTAGCGGACCACAAGAGACCCAGTACTTC.

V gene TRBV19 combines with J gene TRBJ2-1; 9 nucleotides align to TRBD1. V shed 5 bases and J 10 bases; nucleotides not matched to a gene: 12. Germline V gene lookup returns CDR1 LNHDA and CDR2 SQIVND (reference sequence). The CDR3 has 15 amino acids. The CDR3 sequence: CASSEPGQGKGEQFF. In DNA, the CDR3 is TGTGCCAGTAGTGAGCCGGGACAGGGCAAGGGCGAGCAGTTCTTC.

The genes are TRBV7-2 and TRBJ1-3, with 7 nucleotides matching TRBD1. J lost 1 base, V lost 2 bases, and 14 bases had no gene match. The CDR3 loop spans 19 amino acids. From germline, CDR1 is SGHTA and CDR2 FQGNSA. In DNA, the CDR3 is TGTGCCAGCAGCTTACACTCGGGGGCACAGGGGTTTTCTGGAAACACCATATATTTT. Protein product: CASSLHSGAQGFSGNTIYF.

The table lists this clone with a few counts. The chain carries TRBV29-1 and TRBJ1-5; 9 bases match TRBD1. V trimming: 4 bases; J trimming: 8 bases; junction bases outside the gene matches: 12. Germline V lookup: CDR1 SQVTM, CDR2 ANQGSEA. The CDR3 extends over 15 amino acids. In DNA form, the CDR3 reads TGCAGCGTTGTTATTCGGACAGGGGATGTGGAGCCCCAGCATTTT. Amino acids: CSVVIRTGDVEPQHF.

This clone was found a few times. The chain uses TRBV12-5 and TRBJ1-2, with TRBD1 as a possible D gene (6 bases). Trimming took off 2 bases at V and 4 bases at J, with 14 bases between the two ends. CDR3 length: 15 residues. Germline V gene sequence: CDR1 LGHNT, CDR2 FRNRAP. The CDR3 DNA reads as TGTGCTAGTGGTTTGCGGGGGGACATCCCCTATGGCTACACCTTC. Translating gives CASGLRGDIPYGYTF. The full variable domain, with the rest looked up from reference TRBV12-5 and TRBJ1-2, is DARVTQTPRHKVTEMGQEVTMRCQPILGHNTVFWYRQTMMQGLELLAYFRNRAPLDDSGMPKDRFSAEMPDATLATLKIQPSEPRDSAVYFCASGLRGDIPYGYTFGSGTRLTVV.

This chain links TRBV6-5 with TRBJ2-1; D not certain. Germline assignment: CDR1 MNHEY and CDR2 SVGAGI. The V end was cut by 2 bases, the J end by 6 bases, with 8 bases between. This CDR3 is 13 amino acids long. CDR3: CASSYRAPNEQFF. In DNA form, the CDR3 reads TGTGCCAGCAGTTACAGAGCGCCCAATGAGCAGTTCTTC.

For the CDR3, the DNA is TGTGCCTGGGCTAGCGGGAGGGATGATGAGCAGTTCTTC. Amino acids: CAWASGRDDEQFF. This chain joins TRBV30 and TRBJ2-1; TRBD2 matches at 12 bases. The J segment lost 8 bases and the V segment lost 5 bases, leaving 4 bases of the junction unmatched. Per the germline V gene, CDR1 is GTSNPN and CDR2 is SVGIG (reference sequence). The CDR3 covers 13 residues.

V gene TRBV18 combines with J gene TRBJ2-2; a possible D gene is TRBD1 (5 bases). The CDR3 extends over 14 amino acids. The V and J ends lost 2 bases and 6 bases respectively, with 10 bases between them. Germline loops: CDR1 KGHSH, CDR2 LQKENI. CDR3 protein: CASSPGTGPGELFF. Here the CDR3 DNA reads TGTGCCAGCTCACCAGGTACAGGCCCCGGGGAGCTGTTTTTT. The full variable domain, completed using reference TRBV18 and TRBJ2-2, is NAGVMQNPRHLVRRRGQEARLRCSPMKGHSHVYWYRQLPEEGLKFMVYLQKENIIDESGMPKERFSAEFPKEGPSILRIQQVVRGDSAAYFCASSPGTGPGELFFGEGSRLTVL.

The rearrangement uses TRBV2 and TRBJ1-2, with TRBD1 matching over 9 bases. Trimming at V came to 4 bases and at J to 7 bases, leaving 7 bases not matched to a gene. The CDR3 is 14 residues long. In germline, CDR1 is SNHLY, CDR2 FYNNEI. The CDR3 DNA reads TGTGCCAGCAGTGCACAGGGGGCCAGGGCTGGCTACACCTTC. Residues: CASSAQGARAGYTF.

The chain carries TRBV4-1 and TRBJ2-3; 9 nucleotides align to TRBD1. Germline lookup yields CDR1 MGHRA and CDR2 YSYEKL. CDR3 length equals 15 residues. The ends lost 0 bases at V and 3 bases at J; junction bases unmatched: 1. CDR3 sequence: CASSQDDRGTDTQYF. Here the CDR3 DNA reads TGCGCCAGCAGCCAAGATGACAGGGGGACAGATACGCAGTATTTT.

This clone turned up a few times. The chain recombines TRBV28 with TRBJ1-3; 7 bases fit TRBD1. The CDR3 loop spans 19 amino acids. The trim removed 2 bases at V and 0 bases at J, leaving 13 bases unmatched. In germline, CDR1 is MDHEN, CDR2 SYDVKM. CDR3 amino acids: CASSLPPIGQVSSGNTIYF. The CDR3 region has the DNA TGTGCCAGCAGTTTACCTCCGATAGGACAGGTCAGCTCTGGAAACACCATATATTTT.

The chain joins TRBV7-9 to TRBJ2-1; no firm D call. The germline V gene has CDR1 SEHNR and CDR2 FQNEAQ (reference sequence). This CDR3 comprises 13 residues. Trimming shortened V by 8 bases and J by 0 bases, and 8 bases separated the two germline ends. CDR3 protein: CASQHYSYNEQFF. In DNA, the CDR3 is TGTGCCAGCCAACATTACTCCTACAATGAGCAGTTCTTC.

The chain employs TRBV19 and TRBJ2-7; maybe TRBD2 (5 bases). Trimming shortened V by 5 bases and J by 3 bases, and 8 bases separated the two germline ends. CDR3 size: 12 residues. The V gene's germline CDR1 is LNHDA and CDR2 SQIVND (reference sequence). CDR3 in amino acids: CASSPGSYEQYF. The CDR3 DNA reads TGTGCCAGTAGTCCTGGGAGCTACGAGCAGTACTTC. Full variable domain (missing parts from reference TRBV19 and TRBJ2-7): DGGITQSPKYLFRKEGQNVTLSCEQNLNHDAMYWYRQDPGQGLRLIYYSQIVNDFQKGDIAEGYSVSREKKESFPLTVTSAQKNPTAFYLCASSPGSYEQYFGPGTRLTVT.